This T cell receptor (beta chain) was captured by sequencing in a study of T-cell memory formation after mild COVID-19. Study in general: TCR clusters were mostly confined to one donor each.

CDR3 length: 14 amino acids. Germline CDR1 and CDR2: MNHEY and SVGAGI. The V gene lost 0 bases and the J gene lost 6 bases, with 9 bases spanning the gap. Findings and caveats of the study: Researchers could not confirm that second-wave clones peaking on day 37 targeted SARS-CoV-2.

Using its own MiXCR run on the 5' RACE reads, TCRdb lists one record per CDR3 protein. The repertoire includes about 400,000 distinct CDR3 sequences, around 15% of them detected once, and 20% to 25% sits in the top ten. As for this clonotype: The antigen remains unidentified.

This clonotype was obtained from a man between 18 and 35 years old who had mild COVID-19 (a few samples of this study predate the infection). Cell type and time point are not known. Material for sequencing was PBMCs or a T cell subset sorted from them (not recorded which). The V call is TRBV6-5, the J call TRBJ1-5; the D is unclear. This CDR3 is CASSYSGGSQPQHF. As DNA, the CDR3 is TGTGCCAGCAGTTACTCGGGCGGGTCTCAGCCCCAGCATTTT.